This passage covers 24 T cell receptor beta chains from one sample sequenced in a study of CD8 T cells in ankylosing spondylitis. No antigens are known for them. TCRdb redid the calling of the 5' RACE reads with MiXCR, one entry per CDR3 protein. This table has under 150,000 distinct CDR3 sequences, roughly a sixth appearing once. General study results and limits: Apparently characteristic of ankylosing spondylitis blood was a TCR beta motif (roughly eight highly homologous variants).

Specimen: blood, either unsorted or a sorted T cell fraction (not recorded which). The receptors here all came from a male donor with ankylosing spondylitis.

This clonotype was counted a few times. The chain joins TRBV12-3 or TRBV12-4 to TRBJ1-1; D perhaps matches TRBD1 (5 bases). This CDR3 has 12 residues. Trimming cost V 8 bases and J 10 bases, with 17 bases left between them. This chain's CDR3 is CASCLGAGRAFF. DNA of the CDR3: TGTGCCAGCTGCCTCGGGGCTGGGAGAGCTTTCTTT.

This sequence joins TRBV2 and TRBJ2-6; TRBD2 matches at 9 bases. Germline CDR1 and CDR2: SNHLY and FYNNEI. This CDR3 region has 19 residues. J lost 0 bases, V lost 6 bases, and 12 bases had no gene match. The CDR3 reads CASSTDLAGEPSGANVLTF. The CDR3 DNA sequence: TGTGCCAGCAGCACCGATTTAGCGGGAGAACCCTCTGGGGCCAACGTCCTGACTTTC.

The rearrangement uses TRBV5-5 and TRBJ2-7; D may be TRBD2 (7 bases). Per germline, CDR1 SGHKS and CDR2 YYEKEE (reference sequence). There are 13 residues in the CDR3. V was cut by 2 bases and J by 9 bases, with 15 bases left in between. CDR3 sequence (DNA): TGTGCCAGCAGCTTTGGACTAGGGGGTTGGCAGTACTTC. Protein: CASSFGLGGWQYF.

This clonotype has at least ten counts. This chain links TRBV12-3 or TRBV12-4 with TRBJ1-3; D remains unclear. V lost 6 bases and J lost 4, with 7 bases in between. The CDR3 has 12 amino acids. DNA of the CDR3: TGTGCCAGCAGGGAGTCCGGAAACACCATATATTTT. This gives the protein CASRESGNTIYF.

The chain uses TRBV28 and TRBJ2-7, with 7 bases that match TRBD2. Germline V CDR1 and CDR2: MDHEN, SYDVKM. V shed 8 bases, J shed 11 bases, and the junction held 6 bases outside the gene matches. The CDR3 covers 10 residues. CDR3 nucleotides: TGTGCCAGCTCCCGAGGGACTAAGTACTTC. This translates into CASSRGTKYF.

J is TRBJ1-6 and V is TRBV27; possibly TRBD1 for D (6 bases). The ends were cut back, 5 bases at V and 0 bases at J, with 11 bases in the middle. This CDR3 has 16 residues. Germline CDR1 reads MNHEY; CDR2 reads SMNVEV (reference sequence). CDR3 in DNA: TGTGCCAGCAGTAAAGGGGGGAGCTCCTATAATTCACCCCTCCACTTT. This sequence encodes CASSKGGSSYNSPLHF.

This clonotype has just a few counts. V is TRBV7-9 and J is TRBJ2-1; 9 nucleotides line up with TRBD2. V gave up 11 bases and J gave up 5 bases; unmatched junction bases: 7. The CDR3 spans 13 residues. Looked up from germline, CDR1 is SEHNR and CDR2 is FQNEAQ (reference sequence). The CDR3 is CAGGTSRNNEQFF. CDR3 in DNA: TGTGCCGGAGGGACTAGCAGAAACAATGAGCAGTTCTTC.

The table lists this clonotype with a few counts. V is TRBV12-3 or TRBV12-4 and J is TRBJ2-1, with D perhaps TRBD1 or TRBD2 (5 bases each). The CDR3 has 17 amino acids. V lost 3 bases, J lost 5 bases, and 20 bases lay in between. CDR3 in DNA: TGTGCCAGCAGTTTTCCACTCCGGGACCAACGCGACAATGAGCAGTTCTTC. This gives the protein CASSFPLRDQRDNEQFF.

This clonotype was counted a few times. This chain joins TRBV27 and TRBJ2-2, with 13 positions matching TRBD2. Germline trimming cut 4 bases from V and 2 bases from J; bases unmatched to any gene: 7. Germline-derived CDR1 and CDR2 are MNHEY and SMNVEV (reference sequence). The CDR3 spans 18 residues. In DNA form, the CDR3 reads TGTGCCAGCAGTTCCCGTTGGACTAGCGGGAGTAACACCGGGGAGCTGTTTTTT. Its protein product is CASSSRWTSGSNTGELFF.

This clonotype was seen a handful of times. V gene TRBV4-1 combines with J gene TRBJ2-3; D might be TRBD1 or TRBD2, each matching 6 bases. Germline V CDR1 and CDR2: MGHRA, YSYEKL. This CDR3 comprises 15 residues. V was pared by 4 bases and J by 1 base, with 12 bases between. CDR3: CASSPQGGGTDTQYF. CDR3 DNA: TGCGCCAGCAGCCCACAGGGAGGCGGCACAGATACGCAGTATTTT.

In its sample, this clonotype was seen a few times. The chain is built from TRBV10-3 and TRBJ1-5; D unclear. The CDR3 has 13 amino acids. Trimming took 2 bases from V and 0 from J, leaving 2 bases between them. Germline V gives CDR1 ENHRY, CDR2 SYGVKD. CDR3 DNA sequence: TGTGCCATCAGTGAGGATAGCAATCAGCCCCAGCATTTT. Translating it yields CAISEDSNQPQHF.

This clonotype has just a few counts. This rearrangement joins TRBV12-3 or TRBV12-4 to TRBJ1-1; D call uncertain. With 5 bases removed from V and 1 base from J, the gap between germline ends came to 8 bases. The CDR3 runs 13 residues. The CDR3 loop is CASSLRGNTEAFF. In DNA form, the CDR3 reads TGTGCCAGCAGTCTCCGGGGGAACACTGAAGCTTTCTTT.

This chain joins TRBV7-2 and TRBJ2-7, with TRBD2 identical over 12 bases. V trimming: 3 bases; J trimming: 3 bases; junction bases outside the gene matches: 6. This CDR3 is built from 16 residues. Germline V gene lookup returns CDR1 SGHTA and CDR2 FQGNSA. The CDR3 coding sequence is TGTGCCAGCAGCTTCGAAGCGACTAGCGGGAGCTACGAGCAGTACTTC. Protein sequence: CASSFEATSGSYEQYF.

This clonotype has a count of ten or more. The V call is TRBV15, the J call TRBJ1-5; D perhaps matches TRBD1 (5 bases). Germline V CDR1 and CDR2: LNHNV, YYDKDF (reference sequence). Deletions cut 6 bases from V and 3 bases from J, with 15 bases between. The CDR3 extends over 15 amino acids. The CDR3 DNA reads TGTGCCACCAGGCGGACATCAAGTCCCAATCAGCCCCAGCATTTT. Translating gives CATRRTSSPNQPQHF. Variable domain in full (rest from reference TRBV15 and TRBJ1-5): DAMVIQNPRYQVTQFGKPVTLSCSQTLNHNVMYWYQQKSSQAPKLLFHYYDKDFNNEADTPDNFQSRRPNTSFCFLDIRSPGLGDTAMYLCATRRTSSPNQPQHFGDGTRLSIL.

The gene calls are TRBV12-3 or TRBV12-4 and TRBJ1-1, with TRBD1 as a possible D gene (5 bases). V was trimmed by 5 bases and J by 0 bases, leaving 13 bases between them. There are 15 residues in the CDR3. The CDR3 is CASSGGSVLNTEAFF. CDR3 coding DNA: TGTGCCAGCAGTGGGGGATCGGTCCTGAACACTGAAGCTTTCTTT.

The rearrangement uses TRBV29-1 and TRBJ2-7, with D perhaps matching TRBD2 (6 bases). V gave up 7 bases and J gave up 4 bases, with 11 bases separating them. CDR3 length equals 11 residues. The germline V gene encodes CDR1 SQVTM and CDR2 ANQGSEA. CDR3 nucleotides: TGCAGCGATGGAGGGGAGTACGAGCAGTACTTC. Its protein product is CSDGGEYEQYF.

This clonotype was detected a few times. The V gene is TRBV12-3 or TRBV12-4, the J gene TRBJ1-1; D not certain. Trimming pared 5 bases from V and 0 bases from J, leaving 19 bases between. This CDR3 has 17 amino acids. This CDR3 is CASSPAPRARMNTEAFF. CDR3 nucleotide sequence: TGTGCCAGCAGTCCCGCCCCGAGGGCCCGCATGAACACTGAAGCTTTCTTT.

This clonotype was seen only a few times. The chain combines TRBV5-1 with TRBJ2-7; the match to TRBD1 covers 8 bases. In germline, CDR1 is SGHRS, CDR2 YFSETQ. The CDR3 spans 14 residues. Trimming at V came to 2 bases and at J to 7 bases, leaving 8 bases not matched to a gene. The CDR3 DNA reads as TGCGCCAGCAGCTTCCGGGACAGGATCGTGGAGCAGTACTTC. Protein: CASSFRDRIVEQYF.

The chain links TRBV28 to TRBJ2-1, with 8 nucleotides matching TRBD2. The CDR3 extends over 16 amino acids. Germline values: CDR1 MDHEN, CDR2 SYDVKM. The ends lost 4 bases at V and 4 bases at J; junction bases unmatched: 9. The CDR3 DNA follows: TGTGCCAGCAGTTCACCGGGACTAGGTTTATACAATGAGCAGTTCTTC. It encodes CASSSPGLGLYNEQFF.

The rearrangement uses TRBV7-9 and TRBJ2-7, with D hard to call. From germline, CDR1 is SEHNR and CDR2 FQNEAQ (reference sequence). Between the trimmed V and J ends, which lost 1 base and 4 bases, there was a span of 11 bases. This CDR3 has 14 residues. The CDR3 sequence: CASSLDGIGYEQYF. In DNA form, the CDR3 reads TGTGCCAGCAGCTTAGATGGTATTGGTTACGAGCAGTACTTC.

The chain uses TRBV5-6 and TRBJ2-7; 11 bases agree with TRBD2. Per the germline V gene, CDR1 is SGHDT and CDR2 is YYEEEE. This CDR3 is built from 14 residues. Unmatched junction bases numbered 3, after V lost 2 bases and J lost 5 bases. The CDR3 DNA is TGTGCCAGCAGCTTTACTAGCGGGAGAAACGAGCAGTACTTC. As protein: CASSFTSGRNEQYF.

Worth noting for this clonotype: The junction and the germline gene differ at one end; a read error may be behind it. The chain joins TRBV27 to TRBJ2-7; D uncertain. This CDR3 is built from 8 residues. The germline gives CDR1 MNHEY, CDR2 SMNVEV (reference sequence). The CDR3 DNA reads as TGTGCCAGCAGTTTGGCGCACTTC. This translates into CASSLAHF.

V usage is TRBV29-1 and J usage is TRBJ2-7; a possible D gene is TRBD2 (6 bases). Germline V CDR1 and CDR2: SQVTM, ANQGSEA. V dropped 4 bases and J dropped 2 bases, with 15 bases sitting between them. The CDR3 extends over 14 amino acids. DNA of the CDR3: TGCAGCGTTGGGGAGGTTTTCTGGGCCTACGAGCAGTACTTC. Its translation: CSVGEVFWAYEQYF.

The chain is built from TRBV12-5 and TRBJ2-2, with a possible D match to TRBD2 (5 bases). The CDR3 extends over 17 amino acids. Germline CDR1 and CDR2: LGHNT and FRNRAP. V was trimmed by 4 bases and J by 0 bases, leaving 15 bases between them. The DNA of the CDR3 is TGTGCTAGTGGTTCCCCCCCAGCGGCTACGAACACCGGGGAGCTGTTTTTT. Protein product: CASGSPPAATNTGELFF.